This TCR beta chain originates from a study of blood T cell repertoires in COVID-19. Sequenced by immunoSEQ multiplex PCR; TCRdb stores in-frame clones only, minus some. Here the sample spans under 350,000 clones, 85% being singletons. Sequencing was performed on peripheral blood. The origin of this receptor is a human donor in a cohort sampled during active COVID-19.

In nucleotides, the CDR3 is TGCAGCGGCAATAGGGGCGATGAGCAGTTCTTC. Protein product: CSGNRGDEQFF. The V call is TRBV29-1, the J call TRBJ2-1, with a weak D call TRBD1 (5 bases). The germline V gene has CDR1 SQVTM and CDR2 ANQGSEA. Trimming removed 7 bases at V and 8 bases at J, with 12 bases between. The length of the CDR3 is 11 residues.